This T cell receptor (beta chain) was sequenced during a study of regulatory T cells in long-lasting Graves disease. At the level of the study: Recently diagnosed Graves' patients had received antithyroid drugs for under 3 months. Study observations and caveats: Between persistent patients, 2,500 to 3,500 public clonotypes were shared, exceeding the roughly 940 shared between new patients.

The table lists this clonotype with many counts. The antigen remains undetermined. Through Arm-PCR of CDR3 regions and iRepertoire HTBI primers, TCR beta libraries were built. TCRdb used MiXCR to reprocess the multiplex PCR reads, holding one entry per CDR3 protein. Among about half a million distinct CDR3 sequences, about 12% were seen once, and the ten largest hold 7.5% to 9%. Stated time point: newly diagnosed GD, antithyroid drugs for less than 3 months. PBMC-derived RNA was used for the TCR library. The CDR3 sequence is 15 residues long. CDR1 is LNHNV, CDR2 YYDKDF, per germline (reference sequence). V was trimmed by 5 bases and J by 4 bases, leaving 18 bases between them. This sample was also put to use in a study of T cells in Graves' hyperthyroidism and ophthalmopathy. From that report: Peripheral blood also featured most of the thyroid clonotypes expanded above 0.001.

This chain links TRBV15 with TRBJ2-7; the D is unclear. Sequenced here: peripheral blood mononuclear cells (PBMCs), sampled at new diagnosis, from a patient treated with antithyroid drugs. The sequence was obtained from a young woman with Graves disease. The CDR3 DNA reads TGTGCCACCAGCGACTCTCCTGGCTTAACTTACGAGCAGTACTTC. This gives the protein CATSDSPGLTYEQYF. The full variable domain, its missing parts supplied by reference TRBV15 and TRBJ2-7, is DAMVIQNPRYQVTQFGKPVTLSCSQTLNHNVMYWYQQKSSQAPKLLFHYYDKDFNNEADTPDNFQSRRPNTSFCFLDIRSPGLGDTAMYLCATSDSPGLTYEQYFGPGTRLTVT.